This T cell receptor (beta chain) was sequenced for a study of blood T cell repertoires in COVID-19. Sequencing was performed with immunoSEQ multiplex PCR; in TCRdb, only in-frame clones are kept and a portion is missing. There are about 170,000 clones in the sample; 65% to 80% occur only once, and about 20% lies in the top ten. The CDR3 runs 14 residues. In germline, CDR1 is MDHEN, CDR2 SYDVKM. The J segment lost 3 bases and the V segment lost 6 bases, leaving 6 bases of the junction unmatched. The rearrangement joins TRBV28 to TRBJ1-2, with 8 bases that match TRBD1. The sequenced sample was PBMCs or T cells enriched from blood (not recorded which). This receptor was identified in a woman aged 65 to 85 in a cohort exposed to, infected with or recovered from COVID-19 (not recorded which). The CDR3 protein is CASSLQGDDYGYTF. CDR3 nucleotide sequence: TGTGCCAGCAGCCTACAGGGGGACGACTATGGCTACACCTTC.